This T cell receptor beta chain originates from a study of early T cells in non-severe SARS-CoV-2 infection. This clonotype turned up a few times. In TCRdb, the 5' RACE reads were re-called with MiXCR into one record per CDR3 protein. The table has 65,000 to 85,000 distinct CDR3 sequences, more than 8% seen once; the top ten hold around 15%. Sequencing used whole blood, obtained at baseline. The TCR originated in an adult who was a healthcare worker with PCR-confirmed SARS-CoV-2 infection or an uninfected control (not recorded which).

CDR3 amino acids: CASSGLAGNNEQFF. The CDR3 nucleotides read TGTGCCAGCAGTGGACTAGCGGGAAACAATGAGCAGTTCTTC. This chain links TRBV27 with TRBJ2-1, with 12 bases that match TRBD2. The germline V gene encodes CDR1 MNHEY and CDR2 SMNVEV (reference sequence). The CDR3 sequence is 14 residues long. V dropped 5 bases and J dropped 5; count of bases not matched to a gene: 1.